A single sample is the source of the 11 T cell receptor beta chains below, sequenced in a study of Tregs in tolerant kidney transplant recipients. Using immunoSEQ multiplex PCR, the repertoire was profiled, and TCRdb retains in-frame clones only, with some absent. The sample records about 87,000 clones, 80% to 95% being singletons. The sequencing used CD4+ T cells from blood, collected before the transplant. The origin of the receptors is a human donor who received a combined kidney and bone marrow transplant.

This clone is a singleton in its sample. The chain links TRBV4-1 to TRBJ2-5; 8 nucleotides match TRBD2. This CDR3 contains 17 residues. J gave up 1 base and V 1 base, and 8 bases lay outside the gene matches. The V gene's germline CDR1 is MGHRA and CDR2 YSYEKL. The CDR3: CASSQAQLLAVQETQYF. The CDR3 nucleotides are TGCGCCAGCAGCCAAGCCCAGTTACTAGCGGTCCAAGAGACCCAGTACTTC.

The chain links TRBV7-2 to TRBJ2-7, with 7 bases fitting TRBD1. There are 14 residues in the CDR3. J gave up 0 bases and V 5 bases, and 4 bases lay outside the gene matches. Germline V lookup: CDR1 SGHTA, CDR2 FQGNSA. This CDR3 is CASSAQGRSYEQYF. In DNA form, the CDR3 reads TGTGCCAGCAGCGCACAGGGGCGCTCCTACGAGCAGTACTTC.

The rearrangement links TRBV18 to TRBJ1-5, with TRBD1 matching over 8 bases. The CDR3 has 16 residues. Per germline, CDR1 KGHSH and CDR2 LQKENI. The J segment lost 0 bases and the V segment lost 3 bases, leaving 4 bases of the junction unmatched. Here the CDR3 reads CASSPQQGDSNQPQHF. As DNA, the CDR3 is TGTGCCAGCTCACCGCAACAGGGGGATAGCAATCAGCCCCAGCATTTT. The complete variable domain, with remaining parts taken from reference TRBV18 and TRBJ1-5, reads NAGVMQNPRHLVRRRGQEARLRCSPMKGHSHVYWYRQLPEEGLKFMVYLQKENIIDESGMPKERFSAEFPKEGPSILRIQQVVRGDSAAYFCASSPQQGDSNQPQHFGDGTRLSIL.

The V call is TRBV9, the J call TRBJ1-2, with 12 bases fitting TRBD1. Germline assignment: CDR1 SGDLS and CDR2 YYNGEE. CDR3 length equals 17 residues. Trimming cost V 4 bases and J 2 bases; bases outside gene matches: 9. DNA of the CDR3: TGTGCCAGCAGCCCCCTCGGGACAGGGGGCGGCAACTATGGCTACACCTTC. Protein product: CASSPLGTGGGNYGYTF.

This rearrangement joins TRBV5-6 to TRBJ2-5; 7 bases are a match to TRBD2. This CDR3 is built from 15 residues. Losses at the gene ends were 0 bases for V and 5 bases for J; bases not matched to a gene: 7. CDR1 is SGHDT, CDR2 YYEEEE, per germline. The DNA for the CDR3 is TGTGCCAGCAGCTTGGGGCGGGAGACGGGGGAGACCCAGTACTTC. Translating it yields CASSLGRETGETQYF.

The genes are TRBV20-1 and TRBJ2-3, with D unclear. The CDR3 runs 11 residues. Germline CDR1 is DFQATT and CDR2 is SNEGSKA (reference sequence). Trimming removed 5 bases from V and 0 bases from J, with 3 bases in between. This chain's CDR3 is CSASSTDTQYF. CDR3 bases: TGCAGTGCTTCGAGCACAGATACGCAGTATTTT.

This rearrangement joins TRBV7-3 to TRBJ2-7, with D possibly being TRBD1 (8 bases). Germline V gene data show CDR1 as SGHTA and CDR2 as FQGTGA. V lost 5 bases and J 7 bases, leaving 12 bases between the germline ends. This CDR3 has 12 residues. The CDR3 DNA reads as TGTGCCAGCAGCAAACAGGGGGGGGAGCAGTACTTC. Its protein is CASSKQGGEQYF. Full variable domain (rest looked up from reference TRBV7-3 and TRBJ2-7): GAGVSQTPSNKVTEKGKYVELRCDPISGHTALYWYRQSLGQGPEFLIYFQGTGAADDSGLPNDRFFAVRPEGSVSTLKIQRTERGDSAVYLCASSKQGGEQYFGPGTRLTVT.

The J gene is TRBJ2-2, the V gene TRBV5-6; no definite D call. Germline-derived CDR1 and CDR2 are SGHDT and YYEEEE. Trimming took off 0 bases at V and 2 bases at J, with 5 bases between the two ends. CDR3 size: 14 residues. In nucleotides, the CDR3 is TGTGCCAGCAGCTTGGTCTATAACACCGGGGAGCTGTTTTTT. Translating gives CASSLVYNTGELFF.

The chain's CDR3 is CASSLGGGHADTQYF. For the CDR3, the DNA is TGTGCCAGCAGTTTGGGGGGAGGGCACGCAGATACGCAGTATTTT. This sequence joins TRBV27 and TRBJ2-3, with 7 bases aligning to TRBD2. J was trimmed by 4 bases and V by 3 bases; bases with no gene match: 7. From germline, CDR1 is MNHEY and CDR2 SMNVEV (reference sequence). This CDR3 spans 15 amino acids.

The chain carries TRBV4-3 and TRBJ2-3; unclear D gene. CDR3 length: 13 amino acids. Germline V CDR1 and CDR2: LGHNA, YSLEER. Trimming shortened V by 4 bases and J by 1 base, and 6 bases separated the two germline ends. The CDR3 loop is CASSRRGTDTQYF. The DNA for the CDR3 is TGCGCCAGCAGCCGTCGAGGCACAGATACGCAGTATTTT.

The chain is built from TRBV30 and TRBJ2-3, with D uncertain. CDR1 and CDR2 (germline): GTSNPN, SVGIG (reference sequence). V lost 4 bases to trimming and J lost 0 bases, with 8 bases between them. The CDR3 has 13 amino acids. This CDR3 is CAWKPRSTDTQYF. As DNA, the CDR3 is TGTGCCTGGAAACCCAGGAGCACAGATACGCAGTATTTT. The full variable domain, with the rest looked up from reference TRBV30 and TRBJ2-3, is SQTIHQWPATLVQPVGSPLSLECTVEGTSNPNLYWYRQAAGRGLQLLFYSVGIGQISSEVPQNLSASRPQDRQFILSSKKLLLSDSGFYLCAWKPRSTDTQYFGPGTRLTVL.